Included here is one T cell receptor beta chain sequence, with context. Generated by immunoSEQ multiplex PCR, the TCRdb table keeps only in-frame clones and is missing some. The table has more than 55,000 clones, roughly 80% seen once; the top ten hold 6.4%. Germline CDR1 reads ENHRY; CDR2 reads SYGVKD. CDR3 length: 16 residues. The V end was cut by 2 bases, the J end by 0 bases, with 8 bases between. This sample was taken from a study of blood T cell repertoires in COVID-19. The sequence derives from a woman aged 45 to 65 with active or convalescent COVID-19. Sequenced input: peripheral blood. V is TRBV10-3 and J is TRBJ1-6, with D perhaps TRBD1 (6 bases). The CDR3 sequence is CAISEPRGSYNSPLHF. The CDR3 bases are TGTGCCATCAGTGAGCCCAGGGGCTCCTATAATTCACCCCTCCACTTT.